This TCR beta chain was retrieved from a study of T cells in localized non-small cell lung cancer. Points on this clone: Its antigen remains unidentified.

Study results and limitations: Uninvolved adjacent lung had the highest recorded T cell clonality, with tumor below it. Of the top 100 tumor clones, median around 62 were in adjacent lung, approximately 28 among its top 100. Investigators sequenced only a single tumor region, leaving heterogeneity possible.

Libraries were prepared by immunoSEQ multiplex PCR; TCRdb keeps only in-frame clonotypes and omits some of them. The top ten hold less than 1.1% of the sample, which has over 25,000 clones, 90% seen once. Sequencing used peripheral blood, obtained before any cancer treatment. This receptor was obtained from a woman between 40 and 69 years old with stage I lung adenocarcinoma.

CDR3 DNA: TGTGCCTGGAGGGCAACCAGCTCCTACGAGCAGTACTTC. Protein sequence: CAWRATSSYEQYF. The rearrangement joins TRBV30 to TRBJ2-7; D is uncertain. The CDR3 has 13 residues. V lost 3 bases to trimming and J lost 0 bases, with 9 bases between them. Germline CDR1 is GTSNPN and CDR2 is SVGIG (reference sequence).